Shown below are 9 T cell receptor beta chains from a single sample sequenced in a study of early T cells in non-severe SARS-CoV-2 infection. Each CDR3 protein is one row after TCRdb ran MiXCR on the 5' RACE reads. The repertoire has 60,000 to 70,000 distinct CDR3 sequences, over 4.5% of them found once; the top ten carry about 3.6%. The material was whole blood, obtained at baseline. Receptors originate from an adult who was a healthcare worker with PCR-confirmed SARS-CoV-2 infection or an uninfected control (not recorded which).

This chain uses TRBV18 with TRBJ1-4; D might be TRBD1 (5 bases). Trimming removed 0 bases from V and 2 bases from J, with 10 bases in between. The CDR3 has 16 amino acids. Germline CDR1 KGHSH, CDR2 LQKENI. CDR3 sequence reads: CASSPPLRGTNEKLFF. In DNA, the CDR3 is TGTGCCAGCTCACCACCGCTGAGGGGCACTAATGAAAAACTGTTTTTT.

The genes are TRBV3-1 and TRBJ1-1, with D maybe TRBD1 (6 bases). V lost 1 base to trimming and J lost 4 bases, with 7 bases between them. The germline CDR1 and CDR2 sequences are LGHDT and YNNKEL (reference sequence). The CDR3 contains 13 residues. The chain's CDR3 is CASSQVRGTEAFF. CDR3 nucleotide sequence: TGTGCCAGCAGCCAAGTCAGGGGCACTGAAGCTTTCTTT.

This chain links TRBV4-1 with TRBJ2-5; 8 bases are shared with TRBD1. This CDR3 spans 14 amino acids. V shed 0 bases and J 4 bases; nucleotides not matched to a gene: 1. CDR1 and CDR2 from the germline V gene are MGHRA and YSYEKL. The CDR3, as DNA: TGCGCCAGCAGCCAAGAAACAGGGGGAGAGACCCAGTACTTC. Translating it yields CASSQETGGETQYF.

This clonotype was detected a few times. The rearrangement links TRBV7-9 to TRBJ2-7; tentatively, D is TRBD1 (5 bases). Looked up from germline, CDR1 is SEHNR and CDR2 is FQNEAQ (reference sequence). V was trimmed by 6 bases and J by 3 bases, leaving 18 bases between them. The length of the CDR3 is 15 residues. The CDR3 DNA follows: TGTGCCAGCAGTTTCACGACCGCAGGGTACTACGAGCAGTACTTC. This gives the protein CASSFTTAGYYEQYF.

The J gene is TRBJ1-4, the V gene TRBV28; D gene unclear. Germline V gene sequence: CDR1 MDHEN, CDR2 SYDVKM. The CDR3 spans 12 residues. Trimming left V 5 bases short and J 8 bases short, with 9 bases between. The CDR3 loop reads CASSGEREKLFF. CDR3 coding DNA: TGTGCCAGCAGTGGAGAGAGGGAAAAACTGTTTTTT.

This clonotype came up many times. This chain's CDR3 is CASSTGSDSSYNEQFF. The CDR3 coding sequence is TGTGCCAGTAGTACGGGGTCGGACTCTTCTTACAATGAGCAGTTCTTC. The chain combines TRBV19 with TRBJ2-1; D may be TRBD2 (5 bases). The CDR3 has 16 residues. Germline V gene data show CDR1 as LNHDA and CDR2 as SQIVND (reference sequence). V was cut by 4 bases and J by 4 bases, with 17 bases left in between.

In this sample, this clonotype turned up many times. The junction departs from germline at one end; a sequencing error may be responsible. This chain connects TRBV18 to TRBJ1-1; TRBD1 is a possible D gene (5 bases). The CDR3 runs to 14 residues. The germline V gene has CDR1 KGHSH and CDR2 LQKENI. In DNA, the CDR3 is TGTGCCAGCTCACCCATGGCAGGGAACACTGAAGTTTTCTTT. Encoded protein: CASSPMAGNTEVFF.

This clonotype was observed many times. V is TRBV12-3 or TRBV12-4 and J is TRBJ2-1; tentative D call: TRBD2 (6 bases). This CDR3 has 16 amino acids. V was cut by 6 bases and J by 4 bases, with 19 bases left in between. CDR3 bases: TGTGCCAGCAGCCCCCGGGGAAGCGGGCCGTACAATGAGCAGTTCTTC. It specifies CASSPRGSGPYNEQFF.

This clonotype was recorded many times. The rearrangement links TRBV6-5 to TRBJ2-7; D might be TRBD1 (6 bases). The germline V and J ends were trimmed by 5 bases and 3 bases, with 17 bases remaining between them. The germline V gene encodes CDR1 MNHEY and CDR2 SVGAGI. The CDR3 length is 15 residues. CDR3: CASSRPDRYLYEQYF. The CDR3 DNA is TGTGCCAGCAGTCGCCCCGACAGGTACCTCTACGAGCAGTACTTC.